The TCR beta chain described here comes from a study of blood T cells in healthy people across ages. Overall study results and limits: There was a strong correlation between TCR beta diversity and naive T cell percentage.

Remarks on this clonotype: Its target is unknown.

Combining a sample-barcoded 5' primer with a J-beta primer mix, a second PCR ran for roughly 6 to 11 cycles. Each CDR3 protein is one row after TCRdb ran MiXCR on the 5' RACE reads. The sample contains around 1,000,000 distinct CDR3 sequences, approximately 25% of which appear only once. Trimming removed 3 bases from V and 5 bases from J; junction bases left unmatched: 3. Germline V gives CDR1 SQVTM, CDR2 ANQGSEA. This CDR3 region has 14 residues. In addition, the sample was reused for a study of T cells of mothers and their children. As that study records: Samples were provided by three healthy Caucasian mothers and their six children. Over 8 million TCR beta CDR3 reads were obtained from each mother, and about 2.9 million from each child. The study found slightly higher but non-significant overlap in related versus unrelated mother-child pairs.

The receptor was isolated from a girl aged 2-10 years in good health. The chain uses TRBV29-1 and TRBJ2-3; the match to TRBD2 covers 12 bases. Material: blood. This CDR3 is CSVELAGGIDTQYF. CDR3 nucleotides: TGCAGCGTTGAGCTAGCGGGAGGGATAGATACGCAGTATTTT.